The 14 T cell receptor beta chains listed next were all sequenced from one sample in a study of OX40 agonist ivuxolimab in advanced cancers. Only in-frame clones appear in the TCRdb table, and some are missing; sequencing was by immunoSEQ multiplex PCR. The table has about 93,000 clones, 80% to 90% seen once; the top ten hold around 0.3%. The source was CD4+ or CD8+ T cells sorted from blood, collected in a trial of the OX40 agonist ivuxolimab. The receptor source for this set is an adult with an advanced solid tumor such as melanoma, head and neck, liver or kidney cancer.

The chain couples TRBV7-9 to TRBJ1-2, with D possibly TRBD1 on 6 matching bases. With 5 bases removed from V and 4 bases from J, the gap between germline ends came to 14 bases. This CDR3 is 14 amino acids long. Per the germline V gene, CDR1 is SEHNR and CDR2 is FQNEAQ (reference sequence). The CDR3, as DNA: TGTGCCAGCAGCCAAAACGGACAGTCCTATGGCTACACCTTC. It yields the protein CASSQNGQSYGYTF.

This sequence joins TRBV7-9 and TRBJ2-6; 10 bases align to TRBD1. The CDR3 loop spans 17 amino acids. Germline trimming cut 7 bases from V and 1 base from J; bases unmatched to any gene: 7. Germline assignment: CDR1 SEHNR and CDR2 FQNEAQ (reference sequence). CDR3 loop: CASTPDRGVSGANVLTF. The CDR3 bases are TGTGCCAGCACCCCGGACAGGGGGGTGTCTGGGGCCAACGTCCTGACTTTC.

The chain couples TRBV7-2 to TRBJ2-2; 7 nucleotides match TRBD1. Germline V gene lookup returns CDR1 SGHTA and CDR2 FQGNSA. V dropped 7 bases and J dropped 2; count of bases not matched to a gene: 4. The CDR3 is 14 amino acids. CDR3 DNA: TGTGCCAGCAAACGGGACAGAAACACCGGGGAGCTGTTTTTT. It is translated as CASKRDRNTGELFF.

This clone was observed a single time. The chain couples TRBV4-2 to TRBJ2-5, with 7 nucleotides matching TRBD1. V was pared by 1 base and J by 5 bases, with 4 bases of the junction left unmatched. This CDR3 has 14 residues. The germline CDR1 and CDR2 sequences are LGHNA and YNFKEQ. CDR3 region: CASSQGQGGETQYF. CDR3 bases: TGTGCCAGCAGCCAAGGACAGGGCGGGGAGACCCAGTACTTC.

J is TRBJ1-2 and V is TRBV6-1; 8 bases map to TRBD1. With V trimmed by 0 bases and J by 4 bases, 7 bases remained unmatched. Germline V lookup: CDR1 MNHNS, CDR2 SASEGT. This CDR3 region has 16 residues. The DNA of the CDR3 is TGTGCCAGCAGTGAAGCCTTGGGACAGGTAACCTATGGCTACACCTTC. It yields the protein CASSEALGQVTYGYTF.

This clone has only a few counts. The CDR3 sequence: CASSLTTGSGYTF. DNA of the CDR3: TGTGCCAGCAGCTTAACGACAGGGTCTGGCTACACCTTC. The V call is TRBV7-3, the J call TRBJ1-2; 7 bases fit TRBD1. The CDR3 length is 13 residues. Per germline, CDR1 SGHTA and CDR2 FQGTGA. The J segment lost 7 bases and the V segment lost 0 bases, leaving 2 bases of the junction unmatched.

The chain recombines TRBV7-2 with TRBJ1-2; 9 positions match TRBD1. The CDR3 length is 15 residues. Trimming at V came to 2 bases and at J to 8 bases, leaving 9 bases not matched to a gene. Per germline, CDR1 SGHTA and CDR2 FQGNSA. The CDR3 DNA reads TGTGCCAGCAGCTTAAGTGCACAGGGGGCAAAGGGCTACACCTTC. Its translation is CASSLSAQGAKGYTF.

The chain links TRBV11-2 to TRBJ2-2; 13 bases align to TRBD2. Trimming took 1 base from V and 7 from J; bases not matched to a gene: 6. CDR1 SGHAT and CDR2 FQNNGV come from the germline V gene. The CDR3 is made up of 17 amino acids. The CDR3 DNA sequence: TGTGCCAGCAGCTTAGGACTAGCGGGAGGACGGGTCGGGGAGCTGTTTTTT. Translated: CASSLGLAGGRVGELFF. The full variable domain, with the rest looked up from reference TRBV11-2 and TRBJ2-2, is EAGVAQSPRYKIIEKRQSVAFWCNPISGHATLYWYQQILGQGPKLLIQFQNNGVVDDSQLPKDRFSAERLKGVDSTLKIQPAKLEDSAVYLCASSLGLAGGRVGELFFGEGSRLTVL.

This chain's CDR3 is CASSPRTSGVIGYEQYF. The CDR3 DNA is TGTGCCAGCTCCCCAAGGACTAGCGGGGTTATCGGCTACGAGCAGTACTTC. This rearrangement joins TRBV18 to TRBJ2-7, with TRBD2 matching 12 bases. The CDR3 is 17 amino acids. Germline values: CDR1 KGHSH, CDR2 LQKENI. V lost 6 bases, J lost 3 bases, and 12 bases stayed unmatched.

CDR3 amino acids: CSFRGMWETQYF. Here the CDR3 DNA reads TGCAGTTTCAGGGGGATGTGGGAGACCCAGTACTTC. V is TRBV29-1 and J is TRBJ2-5; the match to TRBD1 covers 7 bases. Germline V lookup: CDR1 SQVTM, CDR2 ANQGSEA. The CDR3 consists of 12 residues.

The rearrangement joins TRBV6-6 to TRBJ2-7; TRBD1 matches 7 bases. This CDR3 spans 14 amino acids. CDR1 and CDR2 from the germline V gene are MNHNY and SVGAGI (reference sequence). V shed 7 bases, J shed 0 bases, and the junction held 6 bases outside the gene matches. CDR3 sequence (DNA): TGTGCCAGCATCTATACAGGGGACTCCTACGAGCAGTACTTC. Translated: CASIYTGDSYEQYF.

The rearrangement joins TRBV28 to TRBJ1-4, with D maybe TRBD1 (5 bases). The V end was cut by 3 bases, the J end by 7 bases, with 12 bases between. Germline CDR1 reads MDHEN; CDR2 reads SYDVKM. CDR3 size: 14 residues. The CDR3, as DNA: TGTGCCAGCAGTTTCCCCCGGGGGTCTGAAAAACTGTTTTTT. It yields the protein CASSFPRGSEKLFF.

This chain joins TRBV9 and TRBJ1-1, with D possibly being TRBD1 (6 bases). Germline CDR1 and CDR2: SGDLS and YYNGEE. This CDR3 has 14 amino acids. V dropped 3 bases and J dropped 5 bases, with 14 bases sitting between them. This CDR3 is CASSGQAEVTEAFF. CDR3 sequence (DNA): TGTGCCAGCAGCGGACAGGCGGAGGTTACTGAAGCTTTCTTT.

This clone was observed a few times. The chain links TRBV29-1 to TRBJ1-2; D remains unclear. Trimming took 6 bases from V and 8 from J, leaving 10 bases between them. Germline V gene sequence: CDR1 SQVTM, CDR2 ANQGSEA. This CDR3 is 10 amino acids long. CDR3 DNA sequence: TGCAGCGTGGGTGGGTACGGCTACACCTTC. Residues: CSVGGYGYTF.